A single sample gave rise to the 18 T cell receptor beta chains below, sequenced in a study of shared clonotypes between healthy human individuals. Produced via immunoSEQ multiplex PCR; TCRdb's table is partial and in-frame only. The sample consists of under 550,000 clones, about 96% of them appearing once. The sequenced sample consisted of naive CD4+ T cells sorted from blood. As for subset: CD45RA+ positively selected. The receptor set was obtained from a woman in her thirties in good health.

V gene TRBV18 combines with J gene TRBJ1-2, with 7 bases fitting TRBD1. The CDR3 is made up of 15 amino acids. Germline CDR1 KGHSH, CDR2 LQKENI. Losses at the gene ends were 0 bases for V and 6 bases for J; bases not matched to a gene: 7. CDR3 nucleotide sequence: TGTGCCAGCTCACCACCGTCCAGGGGGAAGGATGGCTACACCTTC. Its translation is CASSPPSRGKDGYTF.

The chain combines TRBV9 with TRBJ2-2; 9 bases match TRBD1. The CDR3 sequence is 19 residues long. Germline V gene lookup returns CDR1 SGDLS and CDR2 YYNGEE. The V gene end was trimmed by 2 bases and the J gene end by 7 bases; junction bases not matched to a gene: 18. The CDR3 protein is CASSVTGTGITHLGGELFF. As DNA, the CDR3 is TGTGCCAGCAGCGTCACCGGGACAGGGATTACACACCTGGGCGGGGAGCTGTTTTTT.

The rearrangement uses TRBV7-2 and TRBJ2-1, with TRBD2 matching 7 bases. Unmatched junction bases numbered 4, after V lost 3 bases and J lost 5 bases. This CDR3 is 14 amino acids long. From germline, CDR1 is SGHTA and CDR2 FQGNSA. The CDR3 bases are TGTGCCAGCAGCTTCCAGCGGGACGACAATGAGCAGTTCTTC. It encodes CASSFQRDDNEQFF.

The chain has TRBV2 and TRBJ2-3, with a tentative D call TRBD1 (8 bases). The CDR3 length is 13 residues. CDR1 is SNHLY, CDR2 FYNNEI, per germline. Trimming shortened V by 10 bases and J by 4 bases, and 15 bases separated the two germline ends. CDR3 sequence: CATGQGGADTQYF. The CDR3 DNA follows: TGTGCCACCGGACAGGGAGGGGCAGATACGCAGTATTTT.

The V call is TRBV27, the J call TRBJ1-1; a weak D match, TRBD1 (5 bases). This CDR3 has 13 residues. Trimming took 3 bases from V and 4 from J, leaving 9 bases between them. The V gene's germline CDR1 is MNHEY and CDR2 SMNVEV (reference sequence). In DNA form, the CDR3 reads TGTGCCAGCAGTTTCTCGGGACTCACTGAAGCTTTCTTT. This gives the protein CASSFSGLTEAFF.

The CDR3 here is CASSYRGRGSDTQYF. For the CDR3, the DNA is TGCGCCAGCAGTTACAGGGGGCGTGGGTCAGATACGCAGTATTTT. The gene calls are TRBV5-1 and TRBJ2-3, with 9 bases that match TRBD1. The junction had 8 bases not matched to a gene; V was cut back by 5 bases and J by 4 bases. This CDR3 is built from 15 residues. Germline V lookup: CDR1 SGHRS, CDR2 YFSETQ.

The chain employs TRBV5-8 and TRBJ1-5; D gene unclear. The CDR3 is 14 amino acids. Germline lookup yields CDR1 SGHTS and CDR2 YDEGEE. V lost 2 bases to trimming and J lost 0 bases, with 6 bases between them. The CDR3 sequence is CASSFWDSNQPQHF. The CDR3 region has the DNA TGTGCCAGCAGCTTCTGGGATAGCAATCAGCCCCAGCATTTT. Based on the CDR3 plus reference TRBV5-8 and TRBJ1-5, the full variable domain is EAGVTQSPTHLIKTRGQQATLRCSPISGHTSVYWYQQALGLGLQFLLWYDEGEERNRGNFPPRFSGRQFPNYSSELNVNALELEDSALYLCASSFWDSNQPQHFGDGTRLSIL.

The chain combines TRBV7-3 with TRBJ1-1, with D possibly matching TRBD1 (5 bases). Trimming cost V 5 bases and J 1 base, with 8 bases left between them. Germline V gene data show CDR1 as SGHTA and CDR2 as FQGTGA. The CDR3 covers 13 residues. The CDR3 loop is CASSPGQNTEAFF. The CDR3 DNA reads as TGTGCCAGCAGCCCCGGACAGAACACTGAAGCTTTCTTT.

The chain is built from TRBV14 and TRBJ1-3, with a weak D call TRBD1 (5 bases). CDR1 and CDR2 from the germline V gene are SGHDN and FVKESK. CDR3 size: 13 residues. The ends were cut back, 4 bases at V and 4 bases at J, with 8 bases in the middle. This CDR3 is CASSPQGGNTIYF. The CDR3 DNA reads TGTGCCAGCAGCCCCCAGGGCGGAAACACCATATATTTT.

This chain joins TRBV28 and TRBJ2-6; no firm D call. With 3 bases removed from V and 3 bases from J, the gap between germline ends came to 9 bases. The CDR3 extends over 15 amino acids. The germline V gene encodes CDR1 MDHEN and CDR2 SYDVKM. CDR3 residues: CASSLDRSGANVLTF. DNA of the CDR3: TGTGCCAGCAGTTTGGACCGGAGTGGGGCCAACGTCCTGACTTTC. The complete variable domain, with remaining parts taken from reference TRBV28 and TRBJ2-6, reads DVKVTQSSRYLVKRTGEKVFLECVQDMDHENMFWYRQDPGLGLRLIYFSYDVKMKEKGDIPEGYSVSREKKERFSLILESASTNQTSMYLCASSLDRSGANVLTFGAGSRLTVL.

The gene calls are TRBV28 and TRBJ1-1; D remains unclear. Germline CDR1 reads MDHEN; CDR2 reads SYDVKM. V was clipped by 4 bases and J by 1 base, with 10 bases between them. CDR3 length equals 14 residues. DNA of the CDR3: TGTGCCAGCAGTTCGGGGTATGAGAACACTGAAGCTTTCTTT. This translates into CASSSGYENTEAFF.

This chain joins TRBV10-3 and TRBJ2-1; 12 bases fit TRBD2. With V trimmed by 6 bases and J by 10 bases, 4 bases remained unmatched. Looked up from germline, CDR1 is ENHRY and CDR2 is SYGVKD. CDR3 length equals 13 residues. The CDR3 protein is CAIRPTSGSEQFF. CDR3 nucleotide sequence: TGTGCCATCAGGCCGACTAGCGGGAGCGAGCAGTTCTTC.

The V and J genes are TRBV4-2 and TRBJ1-5; no reliable D call. From germline, CDR1 is LGHNA and CDR2 YNFKEQ. The CDR3 totals 12 residues. Trimming stripped 5 bases from V and 9 bases from J, with 11 bases between. CDR3 sequence reads: CASSRDNGPQHF. The CDR3 coding sequence is TGTGCCAGCAGCAGAGACAACGGGCCCCAGCATTTT.

The chain couples TRBV7-3 to TRBJ2-7; possible D gene TRBD1, 6 bases. This CDR3 contains 15 residues. Trimming took off 5 bases at V and 2 bases at J, with 16 bases between the two ends. CDR1 is SGHTA and CDR2 is FQGTGA in the germline V gene. The CDR3 DNA sequence: TGTGCCAGCAGCCCTCAACAGGGTATCCCCTACGAGCAGTACTTC. As protein: CASSPQQGIPYEQYF. The variable domain in full, completed from reference TRBV7-3 and TRBJ2-7, reads GAGVSQTPSNKVTEKGKYVELRCDPISGHTALYWYRQSLGQGPEFLIYFQGTGAADDSGLPNDRFFAVRPEGSVSTLKIQRTERGDSAVYLCASSPQQGIPYEQYFGPGTRLTVT.

The genes are TRBV29-1 and TRBJ2-7; 11 nucleotides line up with TRBD2. CDR1 SQVTM and CDR2 ANQGSEA come from the germline V gene. J lost 2 bases, V lost 2 bases, and 5 bases had no gene match. CDR3 size: 15 residues. CDR3 in amino acids: CSVEFGTSGTYEQYF. The CDR3 region has the DNA TGCAGCGTTGAATTTGGGACTAGCGGTACCTACGAGCAGTACTTC.

The sample holds one count of this clone. The chain joins TRBV11-3 to TRBJ2-2; D is undetermined. This CDR3 has 12 residues. V shed 4 bases and J shed 3 bases, with 3 bases lying between them. CDR1 SGHNT and CDR2 YENEEA come from the germline V gene. The CDR3 region is CASSSDTGELFF. CDR3 coding DNA: TGTGCCAGCAGCTCGGACACCGGGGAGCTGTTTTTT.

This chain links TRBV19 with TRBJ1-1, with D hard to call. The CDR3 runs to 13 residues. Germline CDR1 LNHDA, CDR2 SQIVND (reference sequence). V lost 4 bases, J lost 6 bases, and 12 bases lay in between. The CDR3 coding sequence is TGTGCCAGTAGTAGAAAAGCGGGCGCTGAAGCTTTCTTT. It encodes CASSRKAGAEAFF.

V is TRBV5-1 and J is TRBJ1-1, with 7 nucleotides matching TRBD1. CDR1 and CDR2 from the germline V gene are SGHRS and YFSETQ. The CDR3 is made up of 15 amino acids. With 4 bases clipped from V and 0 bases from J, the junction kept 6 bases outside the gene matches. The CDR3 loop reads CASSAQQGMNTEAFF. The CDR3 DNA is TGCGCCAGCAGCGCCCAACAGGGGATGAACACTGAAGCTTTCTTT.